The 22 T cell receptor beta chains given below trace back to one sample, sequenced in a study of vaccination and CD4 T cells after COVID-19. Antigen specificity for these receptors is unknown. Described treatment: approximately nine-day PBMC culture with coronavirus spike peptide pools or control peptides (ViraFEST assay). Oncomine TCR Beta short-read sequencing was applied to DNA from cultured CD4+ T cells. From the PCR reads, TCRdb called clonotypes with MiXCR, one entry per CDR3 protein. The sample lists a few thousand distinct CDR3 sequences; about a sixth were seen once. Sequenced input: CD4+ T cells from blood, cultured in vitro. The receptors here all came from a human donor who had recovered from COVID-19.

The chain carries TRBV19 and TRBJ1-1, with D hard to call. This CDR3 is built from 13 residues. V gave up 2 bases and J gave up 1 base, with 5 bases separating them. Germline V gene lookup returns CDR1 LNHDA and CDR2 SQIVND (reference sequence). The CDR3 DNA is TGTGCCAGTAGTATACGCGGGAACACTGAAGCTTTCTTT. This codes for CASSIRGNTEAFF.

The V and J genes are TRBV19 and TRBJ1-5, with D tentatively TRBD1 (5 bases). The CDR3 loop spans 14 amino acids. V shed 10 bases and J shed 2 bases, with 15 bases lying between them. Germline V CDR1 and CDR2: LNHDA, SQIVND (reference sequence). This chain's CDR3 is CATRGVLGNQPQHF. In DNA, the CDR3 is TGTGCCACCCGAGGGGTCCTAGGCAATCAGCCCCAGCATTTT.

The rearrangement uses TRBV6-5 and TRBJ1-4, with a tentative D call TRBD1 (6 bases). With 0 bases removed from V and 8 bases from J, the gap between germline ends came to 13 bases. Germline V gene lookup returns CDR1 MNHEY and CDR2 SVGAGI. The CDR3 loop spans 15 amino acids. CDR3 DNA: TGTGCCAGCAGTTACTCTCGGCAGGGGAGGGAAAAACTGTTTTTT. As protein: CASSYSRQGREKLFF.

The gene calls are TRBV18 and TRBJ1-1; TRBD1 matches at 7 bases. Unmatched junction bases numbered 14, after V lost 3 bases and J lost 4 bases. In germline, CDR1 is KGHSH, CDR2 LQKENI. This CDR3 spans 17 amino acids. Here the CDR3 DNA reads TGTGCCAGCTCACCCCGGACAGGCGCCAGATGGAGCACTGAAGCTTTCTTT. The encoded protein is CASSPRTGARWSTEAFF.

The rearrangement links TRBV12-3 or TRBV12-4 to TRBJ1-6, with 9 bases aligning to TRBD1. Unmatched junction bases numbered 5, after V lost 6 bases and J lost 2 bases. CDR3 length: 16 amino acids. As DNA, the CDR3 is TGTGCCAGCAGCCGGGACAGGGCGGCCTATAATTCACCCCTCCACTTT. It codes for CASSRDRAAYNSPLHF.

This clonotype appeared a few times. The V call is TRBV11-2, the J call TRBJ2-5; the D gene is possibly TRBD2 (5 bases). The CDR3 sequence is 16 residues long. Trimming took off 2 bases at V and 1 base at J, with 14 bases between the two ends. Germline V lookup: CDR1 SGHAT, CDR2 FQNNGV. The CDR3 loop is CASSLMARLTQETQYF. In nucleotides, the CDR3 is TGTGCCAGCAGCTTAATGGCCAGACTAACCCAAGAGACCCAGTACTTC.

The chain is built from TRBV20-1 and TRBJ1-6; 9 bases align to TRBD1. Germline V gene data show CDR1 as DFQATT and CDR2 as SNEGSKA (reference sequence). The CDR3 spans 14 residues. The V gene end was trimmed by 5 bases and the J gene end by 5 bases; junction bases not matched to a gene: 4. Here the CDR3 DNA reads TGCAGTGCTGGGGACAGGGCGAATAATTCACCCCTCCACTTT. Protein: CSAGDRANNSPLHF.

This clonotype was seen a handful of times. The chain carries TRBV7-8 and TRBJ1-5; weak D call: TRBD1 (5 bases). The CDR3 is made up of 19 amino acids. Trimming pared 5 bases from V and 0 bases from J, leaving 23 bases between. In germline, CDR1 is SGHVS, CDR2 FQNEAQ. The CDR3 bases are TGTGCCAGCAGCCGCCGGGGGGGGAGGGGCACCCATAGCAATCAGCCCCAGCATTTT. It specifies CASSRRGGRGTHSNQPQHF.

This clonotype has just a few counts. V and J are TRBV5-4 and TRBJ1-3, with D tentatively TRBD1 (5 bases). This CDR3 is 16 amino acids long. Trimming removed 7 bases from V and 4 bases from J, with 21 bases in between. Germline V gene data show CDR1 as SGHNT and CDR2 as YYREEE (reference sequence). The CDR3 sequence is CASSPNRGWIGNTIYF. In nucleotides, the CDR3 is TGTGCCAGCTCCCCGAATCGGGGCTGGATAGGAAACACCATATATTTT.

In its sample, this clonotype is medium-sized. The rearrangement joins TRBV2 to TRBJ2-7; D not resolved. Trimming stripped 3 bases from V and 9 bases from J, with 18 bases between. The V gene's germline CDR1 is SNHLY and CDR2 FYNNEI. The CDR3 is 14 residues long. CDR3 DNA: TGTGCCAGCAGTGATTCTTTGGGCACTCACGGGCAGTACTTC. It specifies CASSDSLGTHGQYF. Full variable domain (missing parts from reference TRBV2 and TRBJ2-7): EPEVTQTPSHQVTQMGQEVILRCVPISNHLYFYWYRQILGQKVEFLVSFYNNEISEKSEIFDDQFSVERPDGSNFTLKIRSTKLEDSAMYFCASSDSLGTHGQYFGPGTRLTVT.

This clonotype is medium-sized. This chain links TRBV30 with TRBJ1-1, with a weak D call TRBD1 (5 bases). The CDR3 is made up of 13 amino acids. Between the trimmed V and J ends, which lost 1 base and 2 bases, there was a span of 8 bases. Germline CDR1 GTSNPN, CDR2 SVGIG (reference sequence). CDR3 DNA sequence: TGTGCCTGGAGTGGGGGCTTTAACACTGAAGCTTTCTTT. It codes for CAWSGGFNTEAFF.

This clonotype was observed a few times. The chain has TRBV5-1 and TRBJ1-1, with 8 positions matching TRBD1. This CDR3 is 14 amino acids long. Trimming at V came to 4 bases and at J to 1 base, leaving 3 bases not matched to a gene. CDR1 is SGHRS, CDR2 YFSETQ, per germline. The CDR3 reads CASSRGQGNTEAFF. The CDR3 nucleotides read TGCGCCAGCAGCAGAGGACAGGGGAACACTGAAGCTTTCTTT. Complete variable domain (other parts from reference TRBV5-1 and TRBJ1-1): KAGVTQTPRYLIKTRGQQVTLSCSPISGHRSVSWYQQTPGQGLQFLFEYFSETQRNKGNFPGRFSGRQFSNSRSEMNVSTLELGDSALYLCASSRGQGNTEAFFGQGTRLTVV.

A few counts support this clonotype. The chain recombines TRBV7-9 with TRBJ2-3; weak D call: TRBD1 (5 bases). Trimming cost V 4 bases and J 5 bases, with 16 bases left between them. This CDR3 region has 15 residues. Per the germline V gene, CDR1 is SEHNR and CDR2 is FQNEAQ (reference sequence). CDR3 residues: CASSSIDGHVDTQYF. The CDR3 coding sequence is TGTGCCAGCAGCTCGATCGATGGACACGTAGATACGCAGTATTTT. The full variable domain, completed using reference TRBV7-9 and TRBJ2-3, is DTGVSQNPRHKITKRGQNVTFRCDPISEHNRLYWYRQTLGQGPEFLTYFQNEAQLEKSRLLSDRFSAERPKGSFSTLEIQRTEQGDSAMYLCASSSIDGHVDTQYFGPGTRLTVL.

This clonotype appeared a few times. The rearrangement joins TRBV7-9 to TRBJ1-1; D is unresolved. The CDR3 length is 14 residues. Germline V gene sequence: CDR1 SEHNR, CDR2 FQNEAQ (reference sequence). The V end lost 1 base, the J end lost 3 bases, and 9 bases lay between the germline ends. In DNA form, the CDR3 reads TGTGCCAGCAGCTTAGGGCTTTCTTACACTGAAGCTTTCTTT. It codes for CASSLGLSYTEAFF. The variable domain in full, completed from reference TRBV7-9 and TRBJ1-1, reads DTGVSQNPRHKITKRGQNVTFRCDPISEHNRLYWYRQTLGQGPEFLTYFQNEAQLEKSRLLSDRFSAERPKGSFSTLEIQRTEQGDSAMYLCASSLGLSYTEAFFGQGTRLTVV.

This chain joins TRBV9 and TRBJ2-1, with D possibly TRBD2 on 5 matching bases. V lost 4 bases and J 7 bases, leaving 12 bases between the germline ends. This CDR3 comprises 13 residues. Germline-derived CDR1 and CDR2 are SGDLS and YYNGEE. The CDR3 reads CASSPRGRNEQFF. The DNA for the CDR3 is TGTGCCAGCAGCCCCCGGGGAAGGAATGAGCAGTTCTTC.

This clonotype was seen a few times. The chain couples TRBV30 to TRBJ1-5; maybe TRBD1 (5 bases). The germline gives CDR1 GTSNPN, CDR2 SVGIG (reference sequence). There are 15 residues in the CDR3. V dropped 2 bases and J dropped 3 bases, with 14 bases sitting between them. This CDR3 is CAWSKGQGSNQPQHF. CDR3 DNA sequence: TGTGCCTGGAGTAAGGGCCAGGGCTCCAATCAGCCCCAGCATTTT.

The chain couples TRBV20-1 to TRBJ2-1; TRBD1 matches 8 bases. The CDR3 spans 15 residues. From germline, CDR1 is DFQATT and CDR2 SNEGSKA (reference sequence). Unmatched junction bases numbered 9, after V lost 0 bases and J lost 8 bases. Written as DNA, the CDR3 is TGCAGTGCTAGAGATTACGGACAGGGTGGGGATGAGCAGTTCTTC. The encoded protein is CSARDYGQGGDEQFF.

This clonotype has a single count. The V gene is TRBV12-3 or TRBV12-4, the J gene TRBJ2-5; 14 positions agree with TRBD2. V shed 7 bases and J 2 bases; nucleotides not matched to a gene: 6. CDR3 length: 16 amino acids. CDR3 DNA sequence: TGTGCCAGCACCACCGGACTAGCGGGGGGACAAGAGACCCAGTACTTC. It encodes CASTTGLAGGQETQYF.

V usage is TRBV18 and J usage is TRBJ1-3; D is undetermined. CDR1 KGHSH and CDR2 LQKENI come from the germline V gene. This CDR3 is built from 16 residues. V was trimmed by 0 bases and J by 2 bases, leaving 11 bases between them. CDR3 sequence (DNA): TGTGCCAGCTCACCACCCTCGGGGAGACCTGGAAACACCATATATTTT. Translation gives CASSPPSGRPGNTIYF.

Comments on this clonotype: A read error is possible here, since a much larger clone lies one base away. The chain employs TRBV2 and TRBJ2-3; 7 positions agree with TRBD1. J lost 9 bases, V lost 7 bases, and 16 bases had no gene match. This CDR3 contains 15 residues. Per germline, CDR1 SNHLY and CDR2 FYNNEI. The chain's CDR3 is CASTPDGVVQGTQYF. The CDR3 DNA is TGTGCCAGCACCCCGGACGGTGTGGTACAGGGGACGCAGTATTTT.

CDR3 amino acids: CASSISGTGESPLHF. The CDR3 nucleotides are TGTGCCAGCAGTATCTCCGGGACAGGGGAGTCACCCCTCCACTTT. The V call is TRBV6-1, the J call TRBJ1-6, with 10 bases identical to TRBD1. The CDR3 consists of 15 residues. Germline CDR1 MNHNS, CDR2 SASEGT. Germline trimming cut 5 bases from V and 10 bases from J; bases unmatched to any gene: 8.

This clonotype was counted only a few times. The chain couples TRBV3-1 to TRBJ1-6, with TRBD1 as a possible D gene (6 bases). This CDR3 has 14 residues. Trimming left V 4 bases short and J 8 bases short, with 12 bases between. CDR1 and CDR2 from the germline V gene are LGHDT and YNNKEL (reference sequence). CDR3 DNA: TGTGCCAGCAGCCTGGTAGGGGGGGATTCACCCCTCCACTTT. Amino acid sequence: CASSLVGGDSPLHF.